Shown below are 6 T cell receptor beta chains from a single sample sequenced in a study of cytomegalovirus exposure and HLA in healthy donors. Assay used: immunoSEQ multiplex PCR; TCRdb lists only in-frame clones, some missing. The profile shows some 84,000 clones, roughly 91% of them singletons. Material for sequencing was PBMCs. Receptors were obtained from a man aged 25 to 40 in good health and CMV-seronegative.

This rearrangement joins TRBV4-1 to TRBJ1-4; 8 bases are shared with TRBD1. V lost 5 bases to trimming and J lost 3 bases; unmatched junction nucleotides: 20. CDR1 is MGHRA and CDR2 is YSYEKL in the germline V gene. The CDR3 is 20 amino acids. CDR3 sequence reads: CASSAIGLSTGAPANEKLFF. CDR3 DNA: TGCGCCAGCAGCGCCATAGGTCTGTCGACAGGGGCCCCGGCTAATGAAAAACTGTTTTTT.

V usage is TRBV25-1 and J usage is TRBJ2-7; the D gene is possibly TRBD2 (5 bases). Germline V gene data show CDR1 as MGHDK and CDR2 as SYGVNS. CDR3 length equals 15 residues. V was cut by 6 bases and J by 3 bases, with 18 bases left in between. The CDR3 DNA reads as TGTGCCAGCAGCCAAAGGCGGGCTGGGAACTACGAGCAGTACTTC. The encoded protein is CASSQRRAGNYEQYF.

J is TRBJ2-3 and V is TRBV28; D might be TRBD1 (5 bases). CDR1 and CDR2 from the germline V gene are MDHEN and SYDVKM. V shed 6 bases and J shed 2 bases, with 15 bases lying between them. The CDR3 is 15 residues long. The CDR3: CASRTDKHYTDTQYF. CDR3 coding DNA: TGTGCCAGCAGGACGGACAAACACTACACAGATACGCAGTATTTT.

The CDR3 is CASRPAGSSYEQYF. CDR3 nucleotide sequence: TGTGCCAGCAGACCAGCGGGGAGCTCCTACGAGCAGTACTTC. The chain joins TRBV25-1 to TRBJ2-7; 7 bases map to TRBD2. The germline V gene has CDR1 MGHDK and CDR2 SYGVNS. CDR3 size: 14 residues. The V gene end was trimmed by 6 bases and the J gene end by 0 bases; junction bases not matched to a gene: 5.

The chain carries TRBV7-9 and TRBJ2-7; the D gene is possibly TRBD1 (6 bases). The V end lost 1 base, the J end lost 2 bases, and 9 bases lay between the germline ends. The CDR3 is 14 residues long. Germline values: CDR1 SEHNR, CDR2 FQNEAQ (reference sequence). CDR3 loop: CASSLGGQTYEQYF. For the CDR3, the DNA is TGTGCCAGCAGCTTAGGCGGACAGACCTACGAGCAGTACTTC. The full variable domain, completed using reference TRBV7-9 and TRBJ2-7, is DTGVSQNPRHKITKRGQNVTFRCDPISEHNRLYWYRQTLGQGPEFLTYFQNEAQLEKSRLLSDRFSAERPKGSFSTLEIQRTEQGDSAMYLCASSLGGQTYEQYFGPGTRLTVT.

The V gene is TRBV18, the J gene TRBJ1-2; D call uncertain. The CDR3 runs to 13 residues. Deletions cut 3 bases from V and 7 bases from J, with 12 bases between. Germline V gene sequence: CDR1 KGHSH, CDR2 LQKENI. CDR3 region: CASSPETDSGYTF. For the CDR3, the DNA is TGTGCCAGCTCACCCGAAACAGATTCTGGCTACACCTTC.